This TCR beta chain was sequenced during a study of identical twins. This clonotype was counted between two and nine times. Its cognate antigen is unknown. The authors used template switching to add a universal primer site and gave cDNA unique molecular identifiers. MiXCR, applied by TCRdb to the 5' RACE reads, yields one record per CDR3 protein. The sample holds 450,000 to 650,000 distinct CDR3 sequences, roughly 15% seen once. Regarding the study as a whole: Because invariant MAIT and iNKT cells could be present, zero-insertion analyses could be partly confounded. Conclusions relied on cross-sectional statistical analysis, not following the same donors. Those out-of-frame alpha sequences shared by twins showed an excess of low generation probability.

Trimming removed 4 bases from V and 1 base from J, with 17 bases in between. There are 16 residues in the CDR3. Germline assignment: CDR1 KGHSY and CDR2 FQNENV. These data were also filed under a second study, of yellow fever vaccine responses in identical twins.

The rearrangement joins TRBV16 to TRBJ2-7; possibly TRBD1 for D (6 bases). Specimen: CD4+ T cells sorted from blood. The sequence came from a woman between 18 and 30 years old in good health. Written as DNA, the CDR3 is TGTGCCAGCAGCCCCCCCGGCAGGGGTCCATCCTACGAGCAGTACGTC. This encodes CASSPPGRGPSYEQYV.